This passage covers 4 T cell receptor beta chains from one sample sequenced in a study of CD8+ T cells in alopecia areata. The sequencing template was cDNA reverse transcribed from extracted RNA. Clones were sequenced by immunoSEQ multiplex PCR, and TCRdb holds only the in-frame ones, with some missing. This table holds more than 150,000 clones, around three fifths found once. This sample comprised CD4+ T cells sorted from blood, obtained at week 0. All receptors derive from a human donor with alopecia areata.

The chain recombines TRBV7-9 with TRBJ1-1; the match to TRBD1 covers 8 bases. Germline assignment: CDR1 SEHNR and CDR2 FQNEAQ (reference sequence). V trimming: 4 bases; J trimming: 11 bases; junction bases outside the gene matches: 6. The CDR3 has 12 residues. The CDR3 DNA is TGTGCCAGCAGCTCCGCAGGGGGCACGGCTTTCTTT. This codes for CASSSAGGTAFF. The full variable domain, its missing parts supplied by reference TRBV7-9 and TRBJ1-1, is DTGVSQNPRHKITKRGQNVTFRCDPISEHNRLYWYRQTLGQGPEFLTYFQNEAQLEKSRLLSDRFSAERPKGSFSTLEIQRTEQGDSAMYLCASSSAGGTAFFGQGTRLTVV.

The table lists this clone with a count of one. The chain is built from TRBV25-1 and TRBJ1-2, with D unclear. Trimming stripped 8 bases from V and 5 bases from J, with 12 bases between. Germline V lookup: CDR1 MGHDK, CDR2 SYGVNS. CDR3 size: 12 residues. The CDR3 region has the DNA TGTGCCAGCGCGGGATTTCGGTATGGCTACACCTTC. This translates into CASAGFRYGYTF.

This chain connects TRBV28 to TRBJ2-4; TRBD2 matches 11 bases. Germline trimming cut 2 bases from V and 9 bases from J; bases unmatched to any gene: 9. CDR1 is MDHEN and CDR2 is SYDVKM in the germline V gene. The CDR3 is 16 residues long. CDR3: CASSLALAGGSGIQYF. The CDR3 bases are TGTGCCAGCAGTTTAGCGCTAGCGGGAGGTAGCGGCATTCAGTACTTC. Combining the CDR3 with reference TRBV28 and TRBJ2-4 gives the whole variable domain DVKVTQSSRYLVKRTGEKVFLECVQDMDHENMFWYRQDPGLGLRLIYFSYDVKMKEKGDIPEGYSVSREKKERFSLILESASTNQTSMYLCASSLALAGGSGIQYFGAGTRLSVL.

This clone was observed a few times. DNA for the CDR3: TGTGCCAGCAGCAAAGGACAGGTGGACACAAATGCTTTCTTT. This sequence encodes CASSKGQVDTNAFF. This chain connects TRBV21-1 to TRBJ1-1; TRBD1 reflects the table's D call only, with no check against the DNA. TRBV21-1 is a known pseudogene. The CDR3 is 14 residues long.